This T cell receptor (beta chain) was sequenced for a study of blood T cell repertoires in COVID-19. Study-wide background: COVID-19 samples from acute and convalescent phases originated in the United States, Italy and Spain. From T cells, B-cell-depleted T cells, or PBMCs came the material, which was cDNA or gDNA.

Looked up from germline, CDR1 is SQVTM and CDR2 is ANQGSEA. The CDR3 is made up of 10 amino acids. Between the trimmed V and J ends, which lost 3 bases and 11 bases, there was a span of 10 bases. In the original workflow: Cell counts per sample came from amplifying reference gene primers. Measured with immunoSEQ multiplex PCR; TCRdb has only the in-frame clones, and not every one. Clone size and V and J calls were adopted from that table, with D and trimming inferred from the DNA. The sample comprises hundreds of thousands of clones, roughly 85% of which are singletons, and approximately 1.4% rests with the top ten.

Sequenced input: peripheral blood. The clonotype comes from a woman aged 25 to 39 with active or convalescent COVID-19. This chain links TRBV29-1 with TRBJ1-1; maybe TRBD1 (5 bases). In nucleotides, the CDR3 is TGCAGCGTTGATAAGGGGTGGGCTTTCTTT. It specifies CSVDKGWAFF.